The sequence of this T cell receptor beta chain was determined in a study of blood T cells in healthy people across ages. CDR1 is SGHRS, CDR2 YFSETQ, per germline. V dropped 5 bases and J dropped 6; count of bases not matched to a gene: 10. This CDR3 has 14 amino acids. It was with a sample-barcoded 5' primer and a J-beta primer mix that a second PCR of roughly 7 to 12 cycles was run. TCRdb called the 5' RACE reads again in MiXCR, with one record for every CDR3 protein. The table shows 380,000 or so distinct CDR3 sequences, with roughly half occurring only once. Isolation recovered at least 6.5 million PBMCs from every sample.

Material for sequencing was blood. The clonotype was recovered from a man in his 60s in good health. The gene calls are TRBV5-1 and TRBJ2-5, with TRBD1 matching 7 bases. Written as DNA, the CDR3 is TGCGCCAGCAGAAATGGACAGGCCGCACAGACCCAGTACTTC. Its protein is CASRNGQAAQTQYF.